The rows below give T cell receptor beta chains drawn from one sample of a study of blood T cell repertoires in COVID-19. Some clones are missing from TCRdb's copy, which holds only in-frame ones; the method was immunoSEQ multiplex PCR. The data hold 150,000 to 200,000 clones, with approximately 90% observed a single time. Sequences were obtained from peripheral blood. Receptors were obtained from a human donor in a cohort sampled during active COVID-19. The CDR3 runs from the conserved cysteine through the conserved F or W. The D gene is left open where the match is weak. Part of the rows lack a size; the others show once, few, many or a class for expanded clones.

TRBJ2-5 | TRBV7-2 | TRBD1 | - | CASSLAGQGQETQYF | TGTGCCAGCAGCTTAGCGGGACAGGGGCAAGAGACCCAGTACTTC
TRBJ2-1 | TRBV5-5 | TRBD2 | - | CASSWDYHNEQFF | TGTGCCAGCAGCTGGGACTACCACAATGAGCAGTTCTTC
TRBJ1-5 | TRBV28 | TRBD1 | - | CASSLWGRRGRGQPQHF | TGTGCCAGCAGTTTATGGGGGAGGAGGGGGCGAGGTCAGCCCCAGCATTTT
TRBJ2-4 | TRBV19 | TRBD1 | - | CASSIGPRTGTVAKNIQYF | TGTGCCAGTAGTATAGGTCCGAGGACAGGGACCGTAGCCAAAAACATTCAGTACTTC
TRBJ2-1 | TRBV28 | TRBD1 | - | CASSSGQGYNEQFF | TGTGCCAGCAGTTCGGGACAGGGGTACAATGAGCAGTTCTTC
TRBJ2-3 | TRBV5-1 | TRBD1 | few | CASSSRTGESNTQYF | TGCGCCAGCAGCTCCCGGACAGGGGAGTCGAATACGCAGTATTTT
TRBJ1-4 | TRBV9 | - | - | CASSSQGTNEKLFF | TGTGCCAGCAGCTCACAGGGAACTAATGAAAAACTGTTTTTT
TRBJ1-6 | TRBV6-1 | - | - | CASSDRGLLNSPLHF | TGTGCCAGCAGTGACAGGGGTCTACTTAATTCACCCCTCCACTTT
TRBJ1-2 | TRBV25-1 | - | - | CASSGQIGYTF | TGTGCCAGCAGTGGACAGATCGGCTACACCTTC
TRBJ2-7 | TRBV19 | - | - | CASSRQPGLNSYEQYF | TGTGCCAGTAGTAGACAACCGGGACTGAACAGCTACGAGCAGTACTTC
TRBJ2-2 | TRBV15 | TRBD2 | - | CATSQTSGRARELFF | TGTGCCACCAGTCAGACTAGCGGGAGGGCTAGGGAGCTGTTTTTT
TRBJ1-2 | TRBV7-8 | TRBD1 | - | CASSLDRGAGYTF | TGTGCCAGCAGCTTAGACAGGGGAGCTGGCTACACCTTC
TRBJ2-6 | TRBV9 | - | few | CASSVAGHSGANVLTF | TGTGCCAGCAGCGTAGCCGGACACTCTGGGGCCAACGTCCTGACTTTC
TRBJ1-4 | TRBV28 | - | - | CASSWPGGGRNEKLFF | TGTGCCAGCAGTTGGCCCGGGGGGGGGAGAAATGAAAAACTGTTTTTT
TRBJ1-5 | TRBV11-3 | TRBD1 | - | CASSLLGTGGSDQPQHF | TGTGCCAGCAGCTTATTGGGGACAGGGGGTTCGGATCAGCCCCAGCATTTT
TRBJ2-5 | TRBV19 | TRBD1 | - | CASSIGPGGFSETQYF | TGTGCCAGTAGTATCGGGCCAGGGGGCTTTTCGGAGACCCAGTACTTC
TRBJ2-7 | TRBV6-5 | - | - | CASSYNQGSYEQYF | TGTGCCAGCAGTTACAATCAGGGGTCCTACGAGCAGTACTTC
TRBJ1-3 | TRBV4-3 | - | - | CASSQDRTPGNTIYF | TGCGCCAGCAGCCAAGATCGGACTCCTGGAAACACCATATATTTT
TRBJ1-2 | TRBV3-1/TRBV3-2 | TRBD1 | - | CASSRGTAPFHPYGYTF | TGTGCCAGCAGCCGGGGGACAGCGCCCTTTCATCCCTATGGCTACACCTTC
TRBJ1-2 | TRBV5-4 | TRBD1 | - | CASSSLSRQGLRYGYTF | TGTGCCAGCAGCTCTCTCTCTAGACAGGGCTTGAGGTATGGCTACACCTTC
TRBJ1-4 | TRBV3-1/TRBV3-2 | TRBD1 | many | CASSHQGAREKLFF | TGTGCCAGCAGCCATCAGGGGGCAAGGGAAAAACTGTTTTTT
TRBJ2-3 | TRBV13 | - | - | CASSLGTTHTDTQYF | TGTGCCAGCAGCTTAGGGACTACTCACACAGATACGCAGTATTTT
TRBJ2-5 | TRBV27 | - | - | CASSPLHGETQYF | TGTGCCAGCAGTCCTCTGCACGGAGAGACCCAGTACTTC
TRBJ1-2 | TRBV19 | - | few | CASSAVNRAGYTF | TGTGCCAGTAGCGCCGTTAACAGGGCTGGCTACACCTTC
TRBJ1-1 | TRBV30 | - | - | CAWWGGEVTEAFF | TGTGCCTGGTGGGGGGGCGAGGTCACTGAAGCTTTCTTT
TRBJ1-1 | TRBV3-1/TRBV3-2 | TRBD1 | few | CASSQNRGGTEAFF | TGTGCCAGCAGCCAAAACAGGGGAGGCACTGAAGCTTTCTTT
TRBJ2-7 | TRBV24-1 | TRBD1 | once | CALFTGTDFYEQYF | TGTGCCCTTTTTACCGGGACAGATTTCTACGAGCAGTACTTC
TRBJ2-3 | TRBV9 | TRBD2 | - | CASSVRLADTDTQYF | TGTGCCAGCAGCGTAAGACTAGCGGACACAGATACGCAGTATTTT
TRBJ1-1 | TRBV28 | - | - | CASNDRTNTEAFF | TGTGCCAGCAACGACAGGACGAACACTGAAGCTTTCTTT
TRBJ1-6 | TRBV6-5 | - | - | CASSYSMGARYSPLHF | TGTGCCAGCAGTTACTCGATGGGGGCGCGTTATTCACCCCTCCACTTT
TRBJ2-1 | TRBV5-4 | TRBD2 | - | CASSGGGGVPSYNEQFF | TGTGCCAGCAGCGGAGGCGGGGGGGTTCCCTCCTACAATGAGCAGTTCTTC